These 25 T cell receptor beta chains share one sample of origin, sequenced in a study of shared clonotypes between healthy human individuals. Clones were read by immunoSEQ multiplex PCR, and TCRdb kept only the in-frame ones, dropping some. The repertoire includes around 2,000,000 clones, approximately 94% of them detected once, and approximately 1.2% sits in the top ten. Naive CD8 cells were CD45RO-negative, positively selected for CCR7, excluding terminally differentiated effector memory CD45RA+ cells. Material for sequencing was naive CD8+ T cells sorted from blood. The receptors shown here come from a man aged 18 to 29 in good health.

There are a few counts of this clone. The rearrangement joins TRBV7-9 to TRBJ2-7, with 9 bases identical to TRBD1. V gave up 5 bases and J gave up 3 bases; unmatched junction bases: 2. CDR1 is SEHNR and CDR2 is FQNEAQ in the germline V gene (reference sequence). This CDR3 has 13 amino acids. CDR3 amino acids: CASSPTGGYEQYF. In nucleotides, the CDR3 is TGTGCCAGCAGCCCGACAGGGGGCTACGAGCAGTACTTC.

V gene TRBV9 combines with J gene TRBJ1-1, with a weak D call TRBD1 (6 bases). From germline, CDR1 is SGDLS and CDR2 YYNGEE. The V and J ends lost 3 bases and 1 base respectively, with 13 bases between them. The CDR3 is made up of 15 amino acids. The CDR3 is CASSGGLTGNTEAFF. CDR3 in DNA: TGTGCCAGCAGCGGCGGACTGACAGGGAACACTGAAGCTTTCTTT.

The chain joins TRBV5-1 to TRBJ2-1; D is possibly TRBD2 (5 bases). The CDR3 is 12 residues long. V lost 4 bases and J lost 8, with 10 bases in between. Germline CDR1 reads SGHRS; CDR2 reads YFSETQ. The CDR3 here is CASSGTRDEQFF. CDR3 sequence (DNA): TGCGCCAGCAGCGGAACGAGGGATGAGCAGTTCTTC.

The V and J genes are TRBV28 and TRBJ2-7; a possible D gene is TRBD1 (5 bases). Germline values: CDR1 MDHEN, CDR2 SYDVKM. The CDR3 sequence is 15 residues long. V lost 6 bases and J 7 bases, leaving 22 bases between the germline ends. The CDR3 nucleotides are TGTGCCAGCAGAGGCGATACAGGATTACGATCGGAGCAGTACTTC. Translated: CASRGDTGLRSEQYF.

This rearrangement joins TRBV6-5 to TRBJ1-1; TRBD1 is a possible D gene (5 bases). Germline CDR1 MNHEY, CDR2 SVGAGI. The CDR3 runs 12 residues. Trimming removed 7 bases from V and 1 base from J, with 7 bases in between. The CDR3 nucleotides are TGTGCCAGCACCCAGGGGAACACTGAAGCTTTCTTT. Amino acid sequence: CASTQGNTEAFF.

The V gene is TRBV25-1, the J gene TRBJ2-7, with 8 nucleotides matching TRBD2. The V and J ends lost 3 bases and 4 bases, in that order; junction bases with no gene match: 5. This CDR3 is built from 14 residues. Germline lookup yields CDR1 MGHDK and CDR2 SYGVNS. The DNA for the CDR3 is TGTGCCAGCAGTGACTCGCGGGAGGATTACGAGCAGTACTTC. This codes for CASSDSREDYEQYF.

As for this clone: The identical CDR3 is also encoded by other nucleotide sequences in the sample. The V gene is TRBV4-1, the J gene TRBJ2-7; no clear D gene. Germline lookup yields CDR1 MGHRA and CDR2 YSYEKL. With 0 bases removed from V and 5 bases from J, the gap between germline ends came to 5 bases. The CDR3 spans 12 residues. The CDR3 here is CASSQDGDEQYF. The CDR3 DNA reads as TGCGCCAGCAGCCAAGATGGAGACGAGCAGTACTTC.

The chain links TRBV19 to TRBJ2-5; tentatively, D is TRBD1 (6 bases). The CDR3 runs 13 residues. V was trimmed by 4 bases and J by 5 bases, leaving 11 bases between them. Per germline, CDR1 LNHDA and CDR2 SQIVND (reference sequence). CDR3 region: CASSTTGWETQYF. CDR3 DNA sequence: TGTGCCAGTAGTACTACAGGGTGGGAGACCCAGTACTTC. Full variable domain (rest looked up from reference TRBV19 and TRBJ2-5): DGGITQSPKYLFRKEGQNVTLSCEQNLNHDAMYWYRQDPGQGLRLIYYSQIVNDFQKGDIAEGYSVSREKKESFPLTVTSAQKNPTAFYLCASSTTGWETQYFGPGTRLLVL.

The V call is TRBV7-9, the J call TRBJ2-3, with 11 bases lining up with TRBD2. There are 15 residues in the CDR3. J gave up 5 bases and V 5 bases, and 6 bases lay outside the gene matches. The germline CDR1 and CDR2 sequences are SEHNR and FQNEAQ (reference sequence). The CDR3 coding sequence is TGTGCCAGCAGCCCATTTAGCGGGGGGGTAGATACGCAGTATTTT. Translated, it gives CASSPFSGGVDTQYF.

The sample holds one count of this clone. This chain links TRBV19 with TRBJ2-7, with TRBD2 as a possible D gene (5 bases). This CDR3 is built from 12 residues. The germline V gene encodes CDR1 LNHDA and CDR2 SQIVND (reference sequence). V lost 5 bases and J lost 3, with 8 bases in between. CDR3 nucleotide sequence: TGTGCCAGTAGTCCGGGGAACTACGAGCAGTACTTC. Residues: CASSPGNYEQYF.

DNA of the CDR3: TGTGCCAGCAGCAAGGAAGGGGTAACCTACAATGAGCAGTTCTTC. Its translation: CASSKEGVTYNEQFF. This chain uses TRBV9 with TRBJ2-1, with TRBD1 as a possible D gene (5 bases). V gave up 4 bases and J gave up 2 bases, with 13 bases separating them. The CDR3 contains 15 residues. The germline V gene encodes CDR1 SGDLS and CDR2 YYNGEE.

About this clone itself: The sample carries other DNA sequences with the same CDR3. The rearrangement joins TRBV13 to TRBJ2-5, with 7 bases matching TRBD1. The CDR3 has 14 residues. CDR1 is PRHDT and CDR2 is FYEKMQ in the germline V gene (reference sequence). The V segment lost 2 bases and the J segment 1 base; nucleotides outside the gene matches: 1. CDR3 coding DNA: TGTGCCAGCAGCTTACGACAGGGCCAAGAGACCCAGTACTTC. Its protein is CASSLRQGQETQYF.

As concerns this clone: At one end the junction does not follow the germline gene, possibly because of a read error. CDR3 protein: CASGLDMGTEAQYF. The CDR3 coding sequence is TGTGCTAGTGGTTTAGACATGGGGACAGAGGCCCAGTACTTC. The V and J genes are TRBV12-5 and TRBJ2-5; 7 nucleotides agree with TRBD1. This CDR3 contains 14 residues. The germline gives CDR1 LGHNT, CDR2 FRNRAP.

The chain links TRBV4-3 to TRBJ2-2; the D gene could be TRBD1 or TRBD2 (5 bases each). The CDR3 totals 16 residues. In germline, CDR1 is LGHNA, CDR2 YSLEER. V lost 4 bases and J lost 5, with 17 bases in between. The CDR3 here is CASSPSGTVPTGELFF. CDR3 sequence (DNA): TGCGCCAGCAGCCCAAGTGGGACGGTTCCAACCGGGGAGCTGTTTTTT.

The chain recombines TRBV15 with TRBJ2-1; TRBD2 matches 11 bases. CDR1 is LNHNV and CDR2 is YYDKDF in the germline V gene (reference sequence). This CDR3 is 17 amino acids long. The V gene end was trimmed by 2 bases and the J gene end by 7 bases; junction bases not matched to a gene: 10. The CDR3 coding sequence is TGTGCCACCAGCAGATATAACGAGGCTAGCGGGGGGAATGAGCAGTTCTTC. Encoded protein: CATSRYNEASGGNEQFF.

The chain is built from TRBV6-5 and TRBJ1-6; TRBD1 aligns across 8 bases. Germline V gene data show CDR1 as MNHEY and CDR2 as SVGAGI. There are 16 residues in the CDR3. Trimming took 4 bases from V and 7 from J; bases not matched to a gene: 9. The CDR3 protein is CASSFGSQGGNSPLHF. The CDR3 DNA follows: TGTGCCAGCAGTTTCGGGTCACAGGGGGGGAATTCACCCCTCCACTTT.

The gene calls are TRBV4-3 and TRBJ2-7, with 7 bases matching TRBD1. V lost 3 bases and J lost 5; bases outside the gene matches: 4. In germline, CDR1 is LGHNA, CDR2 YSLEER. The CDR3 runs to 13 residues. CDR3 residues: CASSQDTGDEQYF. The CDR3 nucleotides are TGCGCCAGCAGCCAGGACACAGGGGACGAGCAGTACTTC.

The V gene is TRBV4-1, the J gene TRBJ1-5; D gene ambiguous. The V end was cut by 4 bases, the J end by 7 bases, with 11 bases between. The CDR3 covers 13 residues. The germline gives CDR1 MGHRA, CDR2 YSYEKL. The CDR3: CASSRVEGQPQHF. Written as DNA, the CDR3 is TGCGCCAGCAGCCGAGTAGAGGGCCAGCCCCAGCATTTT.

The CDR3 loop is CASSLAAGTKSESSYEQYF. CDR3 DNA: TGTGCCAGCAGCTTAGCAGCAGGGACAAAGAGCGAGAGCTCCTACGAGCAGTACTTC. J is TRBJ2-7 and V is TRBV7-6; D is perhaps TRBD1 (6 bases). The germline CDR1 and CDR2 sequences are SGHVS and FNYEAQ. The length of the CDR3 is 19 residues. The V gene lost 0 bases and the J gene lost 0 bases, with 21 bases spanning the gap.

This clone has only one observation. The chain employs TRBV5-6 and TRBJ1-1; weak D call: TRBD1 (6 bases). The germline CDR1 and CDR2 sequences are SGHDT and YYEEEE. V was pared by 0 bases and J by 7 bases, with 19 bases between. The CDR3 totals 16 residues. The CDR3 DNA reads TGTGCCAGCAGCTTGGAACAGGCCGTGGGGACACTTGAAGCTTTCTTT. This translates into CASSLEQAVGTLEAFF. Full variable domain (rest looked up from reference TRBV5-6 and TRBJ1-1): DAGVTQSPTHLIKTRGQQVTLRCSPKSGHDTVSWYQQALGQGPQFIFQYYEEEERQRGNFPDRFSGHQFPNYSSELNVNALLLGDSALYLCASSLEQAVGTLEAFFGQGTRLTVV.

The chain uses TRBV6-1 and TRBJ2-7; D ambiguous. Trimming shortened V by 8 bases and J by 7 bases, and 9 bases separated the two germline ends. CDR3 length equals 10 residues. Germline lookup yields CDR1 MNHNS and CDR2 SASEGT. The CDR3 sequence: CASGWWEQYF. The CDR3 nucleotides read TGTGCCAGCGGTTGGTGGGAGCAGTACTTC.

This rearrangement joins TRBV13 to TRBJ2-4; TRBD1 or TRBD2 may be the D gene (5 bases each). The CDR3 is made up of 13 amino acids. The V end lost 6 bases, the J end lost 5 bases, and 11 bases lay between the germline ends. The germline CDR1 and CDR2 sequences are PRHDT and FYEKMQ (reference sequence). Here the CDR3 reads CASSSGTENIQYF. In DNA form, the CDR3 reads TGTGCCAGCAGTTCCGGGACCGAAAACATTCAGTACTTC.

V is TRBV6-6 and J is TRBJ2-5; no definite D call. This CDR3 region has 15 residues. In germline, CDR1 is MNHNY, CDR2 SVGAGI (reference sequence). The V end lost 0 bases, the J end lost 5 bases, and 13 bases lay between the germline ends. CDR3 nucleotide sequence: TGTGCCAGCAGTTACTCGACTCTAGGGCAGGAGACCCAGTACTTC. Protein product: CASSYSTLGQETQYF.

In its sample, this clone was seen once. The gene calls are TRBV29-1 and TRBJ2-7; TRBD1 or TRBD2 may be the D gene (5 bases each). Deletions cut 4 bases from V and 7 bases from J, with 11 bases between. The CDR3 consists of 11 residues. Germline assignment: CDR1 SQVTM and CDR2 ANQGSEA. As DNA, the CDR3 is TGCAGCGTTGCTAGGGACGGAGAGCAGTACTTC. It specifies CSVARDGEQYF.

The rearrangement links TRBV4-2 to TRBJ2-7, with D tentatively TRBD2 (6 bases). Germline V gene sequence: CDR1 LGHNA, CDR2 YNFKEQ. The CDR3 length is 13 residues. The V gene lost 2 bases and the J gene lost 4 bases, with 9 bases spanning the gap. This CDR3 reads CASSQRRGYEQYF. CDR3 nucleotide sequence: TGTGCCAGCAGCCAACGGCGGGGTTACGAGCAGTACTTC.